This T cell receptor beta chain stems from a study of control samples from healthy donors and cancer patients. In germline, CDR1 is GTSNPN, CDR2 SVGIG (reference sequence). The CDR3 totals 13 residues. Assay: immunoSEQ multiplex PCR; the TCRdb copy retains only in-frame clones and omits some. The sample has 40,000 to 50,000 clones, 90% to 95% seen once. This clone appeared once. At one end the junction does not follow the germline gene, possibly because of a read error. The chain recombines TRBV30 with TRBJ1-4; D remains ambiguous. Sequenced: blood. The receptor was isolated from a man aged 55 to 69 in good health. The CDR3 region has the DNA TGTGCCTGGAGCTTGGGTCTTAATGACAAACTGTTTTTT. Residues: CAWSLGLNDKLFF.